Detailed here is one TCR beta chain. Its antigen is unidentified. This sample stems from a study of T cells in localized non-small cell lung cancer. Study-level points and caveats: Higher blood T cell density tracked longer overall survival. Among the tissues sampled, uninvolved adjacent lung had the highest T cell clonality, above tumor. Adjacent lung was found to contain a median about 50 of the top 100 tumor clones.

Sequencing was performed with immunoSEQ multiplex PCR; in TCRdb, only in-frame clones are kept and a portion is missing. Seen here are 53,000 or so clones, around four fifths observed once, and the top ten hold about a sixth. The CDR3 is made up of 13 amino acids. The junction had 5 bases not matched to a gene; V was cut back by 9 bases and J by 7 bases. Looked up from germline, CDR1 is LNHDA and CDR2 is SQIVND (reference sequence). This clonotype originated in a man aged 35 to 69 with stage III lung adenocarcinoma. The V and J genes are TRBV19 and TRBJ1-4; 10 bases agree with TRBD1. The specimen comprised peripheral blood mononuclear cells, sampled before any cancer treatment. CDR3: CASGTGEGEKLFF. The CDR3 bases are TGTGCCAGCGGGACAGGGGAAGGTGAAAAACTGTTTTTT.